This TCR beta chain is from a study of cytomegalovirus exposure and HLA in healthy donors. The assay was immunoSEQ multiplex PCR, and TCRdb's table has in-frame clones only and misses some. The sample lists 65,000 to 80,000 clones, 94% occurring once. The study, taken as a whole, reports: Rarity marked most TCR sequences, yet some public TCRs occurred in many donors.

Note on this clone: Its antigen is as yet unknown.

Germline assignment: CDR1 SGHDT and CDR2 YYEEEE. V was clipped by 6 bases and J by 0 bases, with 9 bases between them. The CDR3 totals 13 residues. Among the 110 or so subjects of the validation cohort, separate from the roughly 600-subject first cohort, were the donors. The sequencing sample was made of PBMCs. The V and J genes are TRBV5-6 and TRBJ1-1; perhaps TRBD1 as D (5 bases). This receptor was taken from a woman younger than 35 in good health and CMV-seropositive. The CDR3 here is CASIRQMNTEAFF. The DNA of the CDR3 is TGTGCCAGCATCCGACAGATGAACACTGAAGCTTTCTTT. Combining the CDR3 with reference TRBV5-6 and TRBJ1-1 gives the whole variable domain DAGVTQSPTHLIKTRGQQVTLRCSPKSGHDTVSWYQQALGQGPQFIFQYYEEEERQRGNFPDRFSGHQFPNYSSELNVNALLLGDSALYLCASIRQMNTEAFFGQGTRLTVV.